This entry describes one T cell receptor beta chain. This record belongs to a study of shared clonotypes between healthy human individuals. Study summary: A couple of women and a few men aged 18 to 49 made up the donors.

As handled by the study authors: ImmunoSEQ sequences covered only the junction and lacked quality scores; filtering therefore differed. Sequencing was performed with immunoSEQ multiplex PCR; in TCRdb, only in-frame clones are kept and a portion is missing. V and J calls and clone size follow that table, whereas D and trimming were derived from the DNA. The sample shows 400,000 to 600,000 clones, approximately 79% of them seen only once. The trim removed 3 bases at V and 4 bases at J, leaving 3 bases unmatched. CDR1 is LNHDA and CDR2 is SQIVND in the germline V gene (reference sequence). The CDR3 has 14 residues.

The rearrangement links TRBV19 to TRBJ1-5, with 7 bases identical to TRBD1. The TCR was taken from a woman between 40 and 50 years old in good health. Some clones in this sample may be carry-over from other donors' samples. The sequencing input was PBMCs. In nucleotides, the CDR3 is TGTGCCAGTAGTATGGGACAGAAAAATCAGCCCCAGCATTTT. Translated: CASSMGQKNQPQHF.